This entry is about one TCR beta chain. What it binds is not known. Every single patient, without exception, relapsed after autologous stem cell transplantation, and brentuximab vedotin exposure varied. Clones were sequenced by immunoSEQ multiplex PCR, and TCRdb holds only the in-frame ones, with some missing. The sample lists about 11,000 clones, roughly four fifths occurring once. The data were obtained in a study of PD-1 blockade in classical Hodgkin lymphoma. The study's findings and limits: Lower baseline TCR diversity was reported for newly diagnosed patients than for healthy donors.

Trimming took 4 bases from V and 0 from J; bases not matched to a gene: 2. Germline CDR1 is SGHRS and CDR2 is YFSETQ. The CDR3 sequence is 15 residues long. This TCR was recovered from a human donor with classical Hodgkin lymphoma. The chain carries TRBV5-1 and TRBJ2-2; 8 nucleotides agree with TRBD2. This specimen consisted of peripheral blood mononuclear cells (PBMCs), obtained at baseline. CDR3: CASSGRGANTGELFF. The CDR3 DNA reads as TGCGCCAGCAGCGGGCGGGGGGCGAACACCGGGGAGCTGTTTTTT.